A selection of T cell receptor beta chains follows, all from one sample in a study of blood T cell repertoires in COVID-19. Sequenced by immunoSEQ multiplex PCR; TCRdb stores in-frame clones only, minus some. The data contain around 160,000 clones, over 75% of them singletons. What was sequenced was PBMCs or T cells enriched from blood (not recorded which). Receptor source: a man aged 50-59 years who had recovered from COVID-19. The CDR3 runs from the conserved cysteine through the conserved F or W. The D gene is left open where the match is weak. The listing skips clone size in some rows; elsewhere it reads once, few, many or a size class.

v_call,j_call,clone_size,d_call,cdr3_nt,cdr3_aa
TRBV6-1,TRBJ1-1,-,-,TGTGCCAGCAGTGACCAGGGGATGAACACTGAAGCTTTCTTT,CASSDQGMNTEAFF
TRBV27,TRBJ2-3,few,-,TGTGCCAGCAGTTTATCGATCAAGGGGTCCCAGGATTTT,CASSLSIKGSQDF
TRBV19,TRBJ2-5,-,-,TGTGCCAGTAGCCCCTCGATTAGGGGAGAGACCCAGTACTTC,CASSPSIRGETQYF
TRBV10-2,TRBJ1-6,-,-,TGCGCCAGCAGTGTCAGGGGTAACGATTCACCCCTCCACTTT,CASSVRGNDSPLHF
TRBV28,TRBJ2-7,-,TRBD1,TGTGCCAGCAGTCCGACGCGAGACAGGGGTTTGGCGCAGTACTTC,CASSPTRDRGLAQYF
TRBV4-1,TRBJ1-3,-,-,TGCGCCAGCAGCCAAGATCAATATCGGCGAGGTCGAAACACCATATATTTT,CASSQDQYRRGRNTIYF
TRBV5-1,TRBJ2-1,once,-,TGCGCCAGCAGCTTGGTCAGACAGGCTCTCTCGGGCAATGAGCAGTTCTTC,CASSLVRQALSGNEQFF
TRBV7-8,TRBJ2-7,-,TRBD2,TGTGCCAGCAATAACCCCCGCGGGACTAGCGGGTTTTACGAGCAGTACTTC,CASNNPRGTSGFYEQYF
TRBV5-1,TRBJ2-2,-,TRBD2,TGCGCCAGCAGGCAAGCGGGGTCGAACACCGGGGAGCTGTTTTTT,CASRQAGSNTGELFF
TRBV27,TRBJ1-5,-,TRBD1,TGTGCCAGCTGTTCTCTGACAGGGGGCAATCAGCCCCAGCATTTT,CASCSLTGGNQPQHF
TRBV27,TRBJ2-7,-,-,TGTGCCAGCAGTTCCCTCCGGGGGGCGGGGTCCTACGAGCAGTACTTC,CASSSLRGAGSYEQYF
TRBV3-1/TRBV3-2,TRBJ2-2,-,-,TGTGCCAGCACCGAGACAGGGAACACCGGGGAGCTGTTTTTT,CASTETGNTGELFF
TRBV5-1,TRBJ2-5,-,TRBD1,TGCGCCAGCAGCAGAACAGGGGGCACTCAAGAGACCCAGTACTTC,CASSRTGGTQETQYF
TRBV2,TRBJ2-5,-,-,TGTGCCACCCACGGCCAAGAGACCCAGTACTTC,CATHGQETQYF
TRBV28,TRBJ2-2,-,TRBD2,TGTGCCAGCAGTTTAAGCCTAGCGGGGACCGGGGAGCTGTTTTTT,CASSLSLAGTGELFF
TRBV19,TRBJ1-1,-,TRBD1,TGTGCCAGCGGGACAGGGGTCGCTTTCTTT,CASGTGVAFF
TRBV5-1,TRBJ2-1,-,-,TGCGCCAGCAGCTTGGGGGGGACTCAAGACAATGAGCAGTTCTTC,CASSLGGTQDNEQFF
TRBV28,TRBJ2-1,-,-,TGTGCCAGCAGTGCCGGGACCTACAATGAGCAGTTCTTC,CASSAGTYNEQFF
TRBV6-6,TRBJ1-5,-,-,TGTGCCAGCAGCCTTGGACAACCAGATCAGCCCCAGCATTTT,CASSLGQPDQPQHF
TRBV29-1,TRBJ2-7,-,-,TGCAGCGGCGCCGGGAGCCCCGAGGAGCAGTACTTC,CSGAGSPEEQYF
TRBV18,TRBJ2-3,few,-,TGTGCCAGCTCACCATTTTCTACGTACACAGATACGCAGTATTTT,CASSPFSTYTDTQYF
TRBV7-8,TRBJ1-4,few,-,TGTGCCAGCAGCTATCGACCCCCCCAGGGTACTAATGAAAAACTGTTTTTT,CASSYRPPQGTNEKLFF
TRBV5-1,TRBJ1-4,once,TRBD1,TGCGCCAGCAGCCTAACAGGGGGCTTGGATGAAAAACTGTTTTTT,CASSLTGGLDEKLFF
TRBV19,TRBJ2-1,-,TRBD2,TGTGCCAGTAGTTCCCCACAGGGACTAGGATCCAATGAGCAGTTCTTC,CASSSPQGLGSNEQFF
TRBV2,TRBJ1-5,few,-,TGTGCCAGCAGTGAAAGGGCAGGGAATCAGCCCCAGCATTTT,CASSERAGNQPQHF
TRBV19,TRBJ2-3,-,TRBD1,TGTGCCAGTAGTACCAGACAGGGCTCAGATACGCAGTATTTT,CASSTRQGSDTQYF
TRBV24-1,TRBJ2-2,few,TRBD1,TGTGCCACCAGTGATTTGCCCCCCGGGACAGAGGACACCGGGGAGCTGTTTTTT,CATSDLPPGTEDTGELFF
TRBV6-5,TRBJ1-4,-,-,TGTGCCAGCAGTTACGGTTCAGGTGGCGAAAAACTGTTTTTT,CASSYGSGGEKLFF
TRBV27,TRBJ1-6,once,-,TGTGCCAGCAGCCTCCGGGGGAGTATTGGTTCACCCCTCCACTTT,CASSLRGSIGSPLHF
TRBV19,TRBJ1-5,once,-,TGTGCCAGTAGTATCAGGGTTAGCAATCAGCCCCAGCATTTT,CASSIRVSNQPQHF
TRBV28,TRBJ2-1,-,TRBD1,TGTGCCAGCATCGGGACAGGGACGTTTGAGCAGTTCTTC,CASIGTGTFEQFF
TRBV5-3,TRBJ2-7,-,-,TGTGCCAGAAGCTCTAAGTCCTACGAGCAGTACTTC,CARSSKSYEQYF